Listed here are 17 T cell receptor beta chains from one sample, sequenced in a study of blood T cell repertoires in COVID-19. This table comes from immunoSEQ multiplex PCR, and its TCRdb copy is limited to in-frame clones, with some not included. The profile shows under 150,000 clones, roughly 80% of them singletons. The sample was peripheral blood. Receptor source: a woman between 40 and 50 years old with acute or convalescent COVID-19.

The chain couples TRBV5-4 to TRBJ2-3; a possible D gene is TRBD1 (5 bases). The V end was cut by 5 bases, the J end by 6 bases, with 22 bases between. Germline V CDR1 and CDR2: SGHNT, YYREEE (reference sequence). This CDR3 is 16 amino acids long. CDR3 bases: TGTGCCAGCAGTTCTCTTCGGTTCAGGGAAGTCGATACGCAGTATTTT. It is translated as CASSSLRFREVDTQYF.

This chain links TRBV18 with TRBJ2-3, with D perhaps matching TRBD2 (5 bases). The length of the CDR3 is 13 residues. V lost 3 bases, J lost 4 bases, and 8 bases lay in between. Per the germline V gene, CDR1 is KGHSH and CDR2 is LQKENI. The CDR3 sequence is CASSPEVADTQYF. The DNA of the CDR3 is TGTGCCAGCTCACCGGAGGTGGCAGATACGCAGTATTTT.

The sample holds one count of this clone. CDR3 bases: TGTGCCAGCCGTATAGGGGGCTCTGAAAAACTGTTTTTT. Its protein product is CASRIGGSEKLFF. The chain joins TRBV6-5 to TRBJ1-4, with 7 bases lining up with TRBD1. From germline, CDR1 is MNHEY and CDR2 SVGAGI. Trimming cost V 8 bases and J 7 bases; bases outside gene matches: 7. The CDR3 is 13 amino acids.

As to this clone: In the same sample, other DNA sequences code for this CDR3. The chain recombines TRBV5-1 with TRBJ1-1; D perhaps matches TRBD1 (5 bases). V gave up 6 bases and J gave up 5 bases, with 11 bases separating them. CDR3 length equals 12 residues. Germline V gives CDR1 SGHRS, CDR2 YFSETQ. The CDR3 sequence is CASTLGGTEAFF. The CDR3, as DNA: TGCGCCAGCACCCTGGGGGGGACTGAAGCTTTCTTT.

V gene TRBV5-1 combines with J gene TRBJ1-4; the D gene is possibly TRBD1 (6 bases). Deletions cut 3 bases from V and 3 bases from J, with 15 bases between. Germline CDR1 reads SGHRS; CDR2 reads YFSETQ. There are 16 residues in the CDR3. As DNA, the CDR3 is TGCGCCAGCAGCTCGGGAACCCGACAGGCTAATGAAAAACTGTTTTTT. Translation: CASSSGTRQANEKLFF.

The chain employs TRBV6-6 and TRBJ2-7; no reliable D call. V gave up 2 bases and J gave up 0 bases, with 11 bases separating them. This CDR3 spans 15 amino acids. Germline assignment: CDR1 MNHNY and CDR2 SVGAGI (reference sequence). CDR3 DNA: TGTGCCAGCAGTTACCGAGGCGTAAGCTCCTACGAGCAGTACTTC. Translation gives CASSYRGVSSYEQYF.

This clone was seen a few times. The chain carries TRBV6-5 and TRBJ1-1; tentatively, D is TRBD1 (6 bases). With 2 bases removed from V and 10 bases from J, the gap between germline ends came to 14 bases. This CDR3 spans 13 amino acids. Per germline, CDR1 MNHEY and CDR2 SVGAGI. CDR3 protein: CASSYRTGMGAFF. CDR3 DNA: TGTGCCAGCAGTTACCGAACAGGGATGGGAGCTTTCTTT.

The V and J genes are TRBV18 and TRBJ2-1, with unresolved D. Germline V gene lookup returns CDR1 KGHSH and CDR2 LQKENI. V lost 1 base, J lost 0 bases, and 7 bases lay in between. The CDR3 extends over 15 amino acids. The CDR3 DNA sequence: TGTGCCAGCTCACCACGGTCAGGCTCCTACAATGAGCAGTTCTTC. Protein: CASSPRSGSYNEQFF.

J is TRBJ1-2 and V is TRBV27, with 8 bases identical to TRBD1. Trimming at V came to 5 bases and at J to 4 bases, leaving 12 bases not matched to a gene. Per germline, CDR1 MNHEY and CDR2 SMNVEV (reference sequence). There are 16 residues in the CDR3. The CDR3 sequence: CASSPLTPGGAYGYTF. CDR3 in DNA: TGTGCCAGCAGTCCCCTTACCCCAGGGGGCGCCTATGGCTACACCTTC.

This chain joins TRBV7-9 and TRBJ2-2, with TRBD2 matching 8 bases. Per the germline V gene, CDR1 is SEHNR and CDR2 is FQNEAQ (reference sequence). V gave up 3 bases and J gave up 4 bases; unmatched junction bases: 4. This CDR3 region has 15 residues. Written as DNA, the CDR3 is TGTGCCAGCAGCTTCTTCGCGGGGGGCACCGGGGAGCTGTTTTTT. It encodes CASSFFAGGTGELFF.

As to this clone: Other nucleotide sequences from this sample produce the same CDR3. This chain joins TRBV18 and TRBJ1-2; D gene ambiguous. Germline assignment: CDR1 KGHSH and CDR2 LQKENI. V shed 3 bases and J shed 1 base, with 9 bases lying between them. The CDR3 is made up of 14 amino acids. The CDR3 DNA sequence: TGTGCCAGCTCACCTCCTGCGGTTAACTATGGCTACACCTTC. Translating gives CASSPPAVNYGYTF. Full variable domain (rest looked up from reference TRBV18 and TRBJ1-2): NAGVMQNPRHLVRRRGQEARLRCSPMKGHSHVYWYRQLPEEGLKFMVYLQKENIIDESGMPKERFSAEFPKEGPSILRIQQVVRGDSAAYFCASSPPAVNYGYTFGSGTRLTVV.

This clone was seen a few times. J is TRBJ1-2 and V is TRBV5-1; 8 bases are a match to TRBD1. The CDR3 consists of 15 residues. CDR1 SGHRS and CDR2 YFSETQ come from the germline V gene. V lost 1 base and J lost 4; bases outside the gene matches: 6. Here the CDR3 DNA reads TGCGCCAGCAGCTTGTTGGCAGGGGGCGGCTATGGCTACACCTTC. Translated, it gives CASSLLAGGGYGYTF.

This clone has a single count. The CDR3 loop reads CASIAGTEAFF. Here the CDR3 DNA reads TGTGCCAGCATCGCGGGTACTGAAGCTTTCTTT. This chain joins TRBV6-5 and TRBJ1-1, with D hard to call. The CDR3 extends over 11 amino acids. V was shortened by 7 bases and J by 5 bases, with 8 bases between the two germline ends. Per germline, CDR1 MNHEY and CDR2 SVGAGI.

This chain joins TRBV12-5 and TRBJ2-7; TRBD1 might be the D (6 bases). In germline, CDR1 is LGHNT, CDR2 FRNRAP. CDR3 length equals 16 residues. V lost 0 bases and J 3 bases, leaving 15 bases between the germline ends. CDR3: CASGLVVRGVIYEQYF. Written as DNA, the CDR3 is TGTGCTAGTGGTTTGGTAGTCAGGGGAGTCATCTACGAGCAGTACTTC.

The chain employs TRBV29-1 and TRBJ1-1, with a possible D match to TRBD1 (6 bases). Germline V lookup: CDR1 SQVTM, CDR2 ANQGSEA. The germline V and J ends were trimmed by 7 bases and 1 base, with 10 bases remaining between them. This CDR3 has 12 amino acids. CDR3 coding DNA: TGCAGCGGCGGACAGAGGAACACTGAAGCTTTCTTT. It is translated as CSGGQRNTEAFF.

The sample holds a few counts of this clone. The rearrangement links TRBV7-8 to TRBJ2-7; the D is unclear. The germline CDR1 and CDR2 sequences are SGHVS and FQNEAQ. V was cut by 5 bases and J by 7 bases, with 9 bases left in between. The CDR3 has 11 amino acids. CDR3: CASSPRVEQYF. In nucleotides, the CDR3 is TGTGCCAGCAGCCCCCGGGTTGAGCAGTACTTC.

The chain joins TRBV5-4 to TRBJ2-1; 9 bases agree with TRBD2. The V segment lost 0 bases and the J segment 9 bases; nucleotides outside the gene matches: 10. The CDR3 spans 16 residues. Germline V gene lookup returns CDR1 SGHNT and CDR2 YYREEE (reference sequence). The CDR3: CASSLGWSSGAGEQFF. CDR3 nucleotide sequence: TGTGCCAGCAGCTTGGGGTGGTCTAGCGGGGCAGGTGAGCAGTTCTTC.